These 22 T cell receptor beta chains originate from one sample sequenced in a study of patients and donors after allogeneic stem cell transplantation. TCRdb processed the RT-PCR reads anew with MiXCR; each CDR3 protein has one entry. The table includes approximately 200,000 distinct CDR3 sequences, 41% detected once. Sequencing input: blood, either unsorted or a sorted T cell fraction (not recorded which). These receptors were collected from a human donor who was either an allogeneic HSCT recipient or a stem cell or donor lymphocyte infusion donor (not recorded which). It is not recorded whose cells these are; they may come from a transplant donor.

This clonotype was seen a handful of times. The chain joins TRBV6-5 to TRBJ1-3; weak D call: TRBD1 (5 bases). Germline lookup yields CDR1 MNHEY and CDR2 SVGAGI. The ends were cut back, 8 bases at V and 1 base at J, with 6 bases in the middle. The CDR3 extends over 12 amino acids. Written as DNA, the CDR3 is TGTGCCAGCTCAGGGTCTGGAAACACCATATATTTT. Its translation is CASSGSGNTIYF.

This clonotype was found many times. The chain uses TRBV12-3 or TRBV12-4 and TRBJ2-5; no clear D gene. Trimming took off 3 bases at V and 2 bases at J, with 4 bases between the two ends. The CDR3 runs 12 residues. The DNA of the CDR3 is TGTGCCAGCAGTTTGGAGCAAGAGACCCAGTACTTC. Protein product: CASSLEQETQYF.

The chain joins TRBV2 to TRBJ1-5; D may be TRBD1 (5 bases). V lost 8 bases to trimming and J lost 2 bases, with 16 bases between them. The CDR3 runs to 15 residues. Germline CDR1 and CDR2: SNHLY and FYNNEI. DNA for the CDR3: TGTGCCAGCCGGGGGGGTGAGTCGGGCAATCAGCCCCAGCATTTT. Amino acid sequence: CASRGGESGNQPQHF. The full variable domain, in which reference TRBV2 and TRBJ1-5 provide the parts outside the CDR3, is EPEVTQTPSHQVTQMGQEVILRCVPISNHLYFYWYRQILGQKVEFLVSFYNNEISEKSEIFDDQFSVERPDGSNFTLKIRSTKLEDSAMYFCASRGGESGNQPQHFGDGTRLSIL.

This clonotype was detected only a few times. The V and J genes are TRBV10-3 and TRBJ2-3; D is possibly TRBD2 (6 bases). In germline, CDR1 is ENHRY, CDR2 SYGVKD. The V end was cut by 0 bases, the J end by 5 bases, with 12 bases between. The CDR3 has 15 amino acids. CDR3 sequence (DNA): TGTGCCATCAGTGAGTCGGGGGGAGCGGGAGATACGCAGTATTTT. This sequence encodes CAISESGGAGDTQYF.

This clonotype was seen a handful of times. The chain's CDR3 is CASSPGGGQNYGYTF. Here the CDR3 DNA reads TGTGCCAGCAGCCCCGGGGGGGGGCAAAACTATGGCTACACCTTC. The chain recombines TRBV7-2 with TRBJ1-2; TRBD1 might be the D (6 bases). CDR3 length equals 15 residues. Trimming left V 5 bases short and J 2 bases short, with 15 bases between. Germline V gene sequence: CDR1 SGHTA, CDR2 FQGNSA.

The chain is built from TRBV18 and TRBJ2-7, with no clear D. Germline lookup yields CDR1 KGHSH and CDR2 LQKENI. Deletions cut 0 bases from V and 3 bases from J, with 9 bases between. The CDR3 sequence is 14 residues long. The CDR3 DNA sequence: TGTGCCAGCTCACCACCGGTACGGAGCTACGAGCAGTACTTC. Translation gives CASSPPVRSYEQYF.

For the CDR3, the DNA is TGTGCCAGCAGCCAAGGGGGCACGGTCACTGAAGCTTTCTTT. Protein: CASSQGGTVTEAFF. The chain couples TRBV3-1 to TRBJ1-1, with a possible D match to TRBD1 (5 bases). The germline V gene has CDR1 LGHDT and CDR2 YNNKEL (reference sequence). V gave up 1 base and J gave up 4 bases, with 10 bases separating them. CDR3 size: 14 residues.

CDR3 loop: CATQETTDTQYF. The CDR3 DNA reads as TGTGCCACCCAGGAGACGACAGATACGCAGTATTTT. This chain connects TRBV28 to TRBJ2-3; D not resolved. Between the trimmed V and J ends, which lost 10 bases and 3 bases, there was a span of 11 bases. Germline values: CDR1 MDHEN, CDR2 SYDVKM. The CDR3 is 12 amino acids. Based on the CDR3 plus reference TRBV28 and TRBJ2-3, the full variable domain is DVKVTQSSRYLVKRTGEKVFLECVQDMDHENMFWYRQDPGLGLRLIYFSYDVKMKEKGDIPEGYSVSREKKERFSLILESASTNQTSMYLCATQETTDTQYFGPGTRLTVL.

As DNA, the CDR3 is TGCGCCAGCAGCCAGTCCGGGACTAGCGGGCTCTACAATGAGCAGTTCTTC. As protein: CASSQSGTSGLYNEQFF. V gene TRBV4-1 combines with J gene TRBJ2-1; 12 nucleotides line up with TRBD2. Germline CDR1 is MGHRA and CDR2 is YSYEKL. CDR3 length: 17 amino acids. The V and J ends lost 3 bases and 3 bases, in that order; junction bases with no gene match: 6.

This chain connects TRBV6-2 or TRBV6-3 to TRBJ2-7; D is undetermined. The CDR3 totals 14 residues. Germline CDR1 reads MNHEY; CDR2 reads SVGEGT. Trimming took off 2 bases at V and 2 bases at J, with 10 bases between the two ends. CDR3 nucleotide sequence: TGTGCCAGCAGTTACAGGCTAGATACCTACGAGCAGTACTTC. Protein product: CASSYRLDTYEQYF.

The chain joins TRBV24-1 to TRBJ2-1; 13 bases map to TRBD2. The V gene end was trimmed by 4 bases and the J gene end by 6 bases; junction bases not matched to a gene: 5. The length of the CDR3 is 16 residues. Germline-derived CDR1 and CDR2 are KGHDR and SFDVKD. CDR3: CATSESGLAGFNEQFF. For the CDR3, the DNA is TGTGCCACCAGTGAATCGGGACTAGCGGGATTCAATGAGCAGTTCTTC.

This chain joins TRBV7-6 and TRBJ1-6; TRBD1 is a possible D gene (6 bases). Germline loops: CDR1 SGHVS, CDR2 FNYEAQ. V was shortened by 2 bases and J by 8 bases, with 13 bases between the two germline ends. This CDR3 is 15 amino acids long. Here the CDR3 DNA reads TGTGCCAGCAGCTTATCCCAGGGGAGTTATTCACCCCTCCACTTT. Its protein product is CASSLSQGSYSPLHF.

This clonotype was observed at least ten times. This chain connects TRBV29-1 to TRBJ1-1; perhaps TRBD1 as D (5 bases). The CDR3 covers 14 residues. Germline lookup yields CDR1 SQVTM and CDR2 ANQGSEA. The V end was cut by 3 bases, the J end by 4 bases, with 15 bases between. CDR3 DNA sequence: TGCAGCGTTGAGGGCGGCAGGGCTGGCACTGAAGCTTTCTTT. Protein: CSVEGGRAGTEAFF.

The gene calls are TRBV7-3 and TRBJ1-1; D is undetermined. Germline-derived CDR1 and CDR2 are SGHTA and FQGTGA. The CDR3 loop spans 14 amino acids. Trimming cost V 3 bases and J 1 base, with 9 bases left between them. Written as DNA, the CDR3 is TGTGCCAGCAGCTTGGGTACAGAGAACACTGAAGCTTTCTTT. Amino acid sequence: CASSLGTENTEAFF.

This clonotype was counted between two and nine times. This chain links TRBV4-1 with TRBJ2-2; the D gene is possibly TRBD1 (5 bases). The CDR3 spans 15 residues. Germline CDR1 MGHRA, CDR2 YSYEKL. V was shortened by 4 bases and J by 2 bases, with 11 bases between the two germline ends. CDR3: CASSPTRVNTGELFF. The DNA for the CDR3 is TGCGCCAGCAGCCCGACCAGGGTTAACACCGGGGAGCTGTTTTTT.

This clonotype showed up just a few times. The chain recombines TRBV4-1 with TRBJ1-4; no definite D call. Trimming pared 0 bases from V and 0 bases from J, leaving 8 bases between. The CDR3 has 16 amino acids. Germline values: CDR1 MGHRA, CDR2 YSYEKL. In DNA form, the CDR3 reads TGCGCCAGCAGCCAAGAAGCACAGCCAACTAATGAAAAACTGTTTTTT. This encodes CASSQEAQPTNEKLFF.

CDR3 DNA sequence: TGCAGTGCTAGAGATCAAGGAAGCGGAACCCATGAGCAGTTCTTC. Its protein is CSARDQGSGTHEQFF. The chain employs TRBV20-1 and TRBJ2-1, with D possibly being TRBD2 (5 bases). In germline, CDR1 is DFQATT, CDR2 SNEGSKA (reference sequence). This CDR3 is built from 15 residues. V dropped 0 bases and J dropped 8 bases, with 17 bases sitting between them.

This clonotype has at least ten counts. The CDR3 is CASTSAGGKEQPQHF. CDR3 DNA: TGTGCCAGCACTTCGGCGGGGGGGAAAGAACAGCCCCAGCATTTT. This rearrangement joins TRBV28 to TRBJ1-5, with D possibly matching TRBD1 (5 bases). The CDR3 is 15 amino acids. The germline V gene encodes CDR1 MDHEN and CDR2 SYDVKM. V was shortened by 7 bases and J by 7 bases, with 20 bases between the two germline ends.

This clonotype was found once. J is TRBJ1-1 and V is TRBV6-6; D unresolved. Germline CDR1 MNHNY, CDR2 SVGAGI (reference sequence). The CDR3 covers 12 residues. V lost 3 bases and J lost 0, with 2 bases in between. CDR3 sequence (DNA): TGTGCCAGCAGTTATCTGAACACTGAAGCTTTCTTT. Protein product: CASSYLNTEAFF.

The rearrangement joins TRBV19 to TRBJ1-5; D unclear. CDR1 and CDR2 from the germline V gene are LNHDA and SQIVND (reference sequence). Trimming stripped 3 bases from V and 3 bases from J, with 9 bases between. The length of the CDR3 is 14 residues. The CDR3 DNA follows: TGTGCCAGTAGTATGAGTCCCACCAATCAGCCCCAGCATTTT. It encodes CASSMSPTNQPQHF. Full variable domain (remainder filled in from reference TRBV19 and TRBJ1-5): DGGITQSPKYLFRKEGQNVTLSCEQNLNHDAMYWYRQDPGQGLRLIYYSQIVNDFQKGDIAEGYSVSREKKESFPLTVTSAQKNPTAFYLCASSMSPTNQPQHFGDGTRLSIL.

V and J are TRBV9 and TRBJ2-5, with D possibly matching TRBD2 (6 bases). V shed 3 bases and J shed 3 bases, with 15 bases lying between them. CDR1 SGDLS and CDR2 YYNGEE come from the germline V gene. The CDR3 has 15 residues. CDR3 amino acids: CASSEPGAAEETQYF. The CDR3 DNA reads as TGTGCCAGCAGCGAACCGGGAGCCGCCGAAGAGACCCAGTACTTC.

The rearrangement links TRBV7-9 to TRBJ2-3, with D unresolved. V shed 5 bases and J shed 0 bases, with 15 bases lying between them. Germline V lookup: CDR1 SEHNR, CDR2 FQNEAQ (reference sequence). The CDR3 is made up of 16 amino acids. The CDR3 DNA reads TGTGCCAGCAGCCTCGTGGGCTCCCGGAGCACAGATACGCAGTATTTT. Its translation is CASSLVGSRSTDTQYF.